This T cell receptor beta chain was identified during a study of T cells in localized non-small cell lung cancer. Repertoires were generated with immunoSEQ multiplex PCR, while TCRdb's copy carries only in-frame clones and drops some. The sample has around 1,600 clones; about a quarter are singletons. Adjacent lung lacking atypia came from at least 2 cm beyond the tumor margin. The receptor comes from a male donor older than 55 with stage II lung adenocarcinoma. The material was normal lung tissue next to the tumor, obtained before any cancer treatment.

The CDR3 DNA follows: TGCGCCAGCAGCCAAGATAGCCCAGATACGCAGTATTTT. Its protein product is CASSQDSPDTQYF. The chain has TRBV4-1 and TRBJ2-3; no definite D call. V lost 0 bases, J lost 4 bases, and 5 bases lay in between. This CDR3 comprises 13 residues. Germline loops: CDR1 MGHRA, CDR2 YSYEKL.